Presented here are 9 T cell receptor beta chains from one specimen sequenced in a study of shared clonotypes between healthy human individuals (TCRdb year 2020). CD8 naive samples consisted of CD45RO-negative cells that were positively selected for CCR7, yielding a CD45RA+CCR7+ population without TemRA cells. Receptors were amplified or captured by the immunoSEQ multiplex PCR assay. The table comes from immuneACCESS by way of TCRdb, which keeps in-frame sequences with V and J called. Part of the clones is missing from these tables; in studies checked, under half for an unresolved V gene and the rest for unknown reasons. Recorded for this sample are a few million clones; 90% to 95% of them occurred a single time. The ten largest clones add up to about 1.6% of the sample. The sample consisted of naive CD8+ T cells from PBMCs. The sample's cell subset or site, from its label and the paper: CD45RA+CCR7+. The receptors were sampled from a man between 18 and 35 years old in good health. Some clones in this sample may be carry-over from other donors' samples.

This chain joins TRBV19 and TRBJ2-1; 12 positions agree with TRBD2. Germline trimming cut 3 bases from V and 8 bases from J; bases unmatched to any gene: 5. The CDR3 is 15 amino acids. Germline-derived CDR1 and CDR2 are LNHDA and SQIVND (reference sequence). The CDR3 coding sequence is TGTGCCAGTAGTATGGGGACTAGCGGGTTCTATGAGCAGTTCTTC. It encodes CASSMGTSGFYEQFF.

The V call is TRBV27, the J call TRBJ2-1; 9 bases are shared with TRBD1. The CDR3 consists of 15 residues. Germline V gene lookup returns CDR1 MNHEY and CDR2 SMNVEV (reference sequence). Trimming took 6 bases from V and 4 from J; bases not matched to a gene: 7. This CDR3 reads CASRPGQGFYNEQFF. CDR3 nucleotides: TGTGCCAGCAGACCGGGACAGGGATTTTACAATGAGCAGTTCTTC.

The CDR3 loop reads CASSLYDRNTEAFF. CDR3 nucleotides: TGTGCCAGCAGTTTGTATGACAGGAACACTGAAGCTTTCTTT. The V and J genes are TRBV28 and TRBJ1-1, with D perhaps matching TRBD1 (5 bases). CDR3 length: 14 residues. Trimming pared 3 bases from V and 1 base from J, leaving 9 bases between. Germline V gene data show CDR1 as MDHEN and CDR2 as SYDVKM.

V usage is TRBV9 and J usage is TRBJ1-1; D may be TRBD1 (5 bases). CDR3 length equals 14 residues. The V and J ends lost 4 bases and 0 bases respectively, with 10 bases between them. CDR1 and CDR2 from the germline V gene are SGDLS and YYNGEE. CDR3 bases: TGTGCCAGCAGCCCCTCGGGGGTGAACACTGAAGCTTTCTTT. It is translated as CASSPSGVNTEAFF.

The chain's CDR3 is CASSDLVAGELFF. For the CDR3, the DNA is TGTGCCAGCAGTGACCTAGTCGCCGGGGAGCTGTTTTTT. The rearrangement joins TRBV5-4 to TRBJ2-2; unclear D gene. The germline V gene has CDR1 SGHNT and CDR2 YYREEE (reference sequence). This CDR3 region has 13 residues. Trimming left V 5 bases short and J 6 bases short, with 11 bases between.

The rearrangement uses TRBV19 and TRBJ2-7; D is possibly TRBD1 (5 bases). From germline, CDR1 is LNHDA and CDR2 SQIVND (reference sequence). V lost 5 bases, J lost 5 bases, and 19 bases lay in between. The CDR3 length is 15 residues. The chain's CDR3 is CASSGPRIGADEQYF. DNA for the CDR3: TGTGCCAGTAGTGGCCCCCGGATTGGGGCGGACGAGCAGTACTTC.

This chain's CDR3 is CASSNPGTEQETQYF. The CDR3 region has the DNA TGTGCCAGCAGCAACCCCGGGACAGAACAAGAGACCCAGTACTTC. The rearrangement links TRBV5-6 to TRBJ2-5, with 7 bases lining up with TRBD1. This CDR3 spans 15 amino acids. The V segment lost 4 bases and the J segment 2 bases; nucleotides outside the gene matches: 8. Germline values: CDR1 SGHDT, CDR2 YYEEEE.

The chain joins TRBV27 to TRBJ1-2; unclear D gene. V was trimmed by 2 bases and J by 7 bases, leaving 14 bases between them. This CDR3 has 14 amino acids. Germline-derived CDR1 and CDR2 are MNHEY and SMNVEV (reference sequence). The CDR3 sequence: CASSLGPSVVGYTF. The CDR3 DNA follows: TGTGCCAGCAGTTTAGGGCCCTCGGTAGTTGGCTACACCTTC.

The V call is TRBV7-6, the J call TRBJ2-7, with 7 bases fitting TRBD1. There are 14 residues in the CDR3. Germline trimming cut 1 base from V and 4 bases from J; bases unmatched to any gene: 4. Germline V CDR1 and CDR2: SGHVS, FNYEAQ. CDR3 residues: CASSLGTGNYEQYF. The CDR3 DNA reads as TGTGCCAGCAGCTTAGGGACAGGAAATTACGAGCAGTACTTC.